These 4 T cell receptor beta chains share one sample of origin, sequenced in a study of cytomegalovirus exposure and HLA in healthy donors. A multiplex PCR was run with 60 Vbeta primers and 13 Jbeta primers. TCRdb's table, derived via immunoSEQ multiplex PCR, lists solely in-frame clones and lacks some. There are 110,000 to 150,000 clones in the sample; over 8% occur only once, and less than 2% lies in the top ten. Input material: PBMCs. The receptor set was obtained from a male donor in good health and CMV-seronegative.

V is TRBV5-6 and J is TRBJ1-1; perhaps TRBD1 as D (5 bases). Germline V gene data show CDR1 as SGHDT and CDR2 as YYEEEE. The CDR3 covers 18 residues. Between the trimmed V and J ends, which lost 5 bases and 0 bases, there was a span of 23 bases. CDR3 loop: CASSPWRGAGFMNTEAFF. The DNA of the CDR3 is TGTGCCAGCAGTCCTTGGAGGGGAGCGGGGTTCATGAACACTGAAGCTTTCTTT.

This chain links TRBV5-1 with TRBJ1-2, with 9 positions matching TRBD1. There are 13 residues in the CDR3. Germline CDR1 is SGHRS and CDR2 is YFSETQ. With V trimmed by 5 bases and J by 8 bases, 7 bases remained unmatched. The CDR3 sequence is CASRIGQGSGYTF. As DNA, the CDR3 is TGCGCCAGCAGGATCGGACAGGGGAGCGGCTACACCTTC.

This sequence joins TRBV7-9 and TRBJ1-1; 7 bases map to TRBD1. Germline values: CDR1 SEHNR, CDR2 FQNEAQ (reference sequence). The junction had 6 bases not matched to a gene; V was cut back by 4 bases and J by 1 base. CDR3 length: 15 amino acids. The CDR3 region has the DNA TGTGCCAGCAGCTCGATCTGGACAGGGAACACTGAAGCTTTCTTT. Translation: CASSSIWTGNTEAFF.

V usage is TRBV7-2 and J usage is TRBJ1-2, with a possible D match to TRBD1 (6 bases). V lost 5 bases and J 6 bases, leaving 19 bases between the germline ends. The CDR3 is made up of 15 amino acids. Germline V gene data show CDR1 as SGHTA and CDR2 as FQGNSA. In nucleotides, the CDR3 is TGTGCCAGCAGCACGGCATCAGGGGTGTCGAATGGCTACACCTTC. It yields the protein CASSTASGVSNGYTF.